This TCR beta chain is from a study of shared clonotypes between healthy human individuals. Study-level points and caveats: It was anticipated that sequencing depth would influence how many clonotypes donors shared. Sharing across a handful of donors was seen in 4% to 5.5% of naive CD4 clonotypes.

The naive CD8 subset, CD45RO-negative cells positively selected for CCR7, excluded terminally differentiated effector memory CD45RA+ cells. The CDR3 totals 16 residues. V lost 5 bases, J lost 5 bases, and 21 bases lay in between. CDR1 and CDR2 (germline): MDHEN, SYDVKM. The protocol was immunoSEQ multiplex PCR, while the TCRdb copy is restricted to in-frame clones and leaves out a portion. The table has about 820,000 clones, approximately 92% seen once. A note on this clone: Its antigen is still unknown.

Sequencing was done on a sample of naive CD8+ T cells sorted from blood. This sequence was found in a man aged 25 to 40 in good health. The chain recombines TRBV28 with TRBJ1-2; D is possibly TRBD1 (5 bases). CDR3 sequence reads: CASSLRGSTAIYGYTF. The CDR3 region has the DNA TGTGCCAGCAGTCTTAGGGGCTCGACAGCGATATATGGCTACACCTTC.